The TCR beta chain under discussion was sequenced for a study of cytomegalovirus exposure and HLA in healthy donors. Study-wide findings and caveats: Across HLA loci, a later analysis found differing TCR association rates, with DRB1 most and HLA-C fewest. Per a later analysis, about 18,000 TCR beta sequences showed association with HLA alleles at 0.05 false discovery rate. In terms of immune exposure information, only CMV serostatus was available. Associated with cytomegalovirus, according to the listing, were 150 to 200 TCR beta chains.

The PCR used 60 Vbeta and 13 Jbeta primers. Produced via immunoSEQ multiplex PCR; TCRdb's table is partial and in-frame only. The sample records 200,000 to 250,000 clones, under 70% being singletons. A remark on this clone: Its antigen is undetermined.

The sample consisted of PBMCs. This receptor was identified in a man aged 40-55 years in good health and CMV-seropositive.

The CDR3 DNA follows: TGCGCCAGCAGCTTGGCTCAGGTCTCCGGCTCTTCGGGGGAGCAGTACTTC. It encodes CASSLAQVSGSSGEQYF. The chain employs TRBV5-1 and TRBJ2-5; D might be TRBD2 (6 bases). V lost 0 bases and J 11 bases, leaving 26 bases between the germline ends. In germline, CDR1 is SGHRS, CDR2 YFSETQ. The CDR3 is 17 amino acids.